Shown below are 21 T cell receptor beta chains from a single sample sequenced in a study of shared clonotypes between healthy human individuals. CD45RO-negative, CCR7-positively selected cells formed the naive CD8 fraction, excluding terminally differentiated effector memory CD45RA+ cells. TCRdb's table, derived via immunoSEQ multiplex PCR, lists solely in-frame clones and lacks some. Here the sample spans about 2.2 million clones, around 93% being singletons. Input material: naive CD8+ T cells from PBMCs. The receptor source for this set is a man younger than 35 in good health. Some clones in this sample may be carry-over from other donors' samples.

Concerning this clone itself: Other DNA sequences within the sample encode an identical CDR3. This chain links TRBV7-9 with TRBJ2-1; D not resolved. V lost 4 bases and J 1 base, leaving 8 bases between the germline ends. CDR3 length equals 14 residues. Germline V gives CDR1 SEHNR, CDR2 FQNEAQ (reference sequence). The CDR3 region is CASSSDRSYNEQFF. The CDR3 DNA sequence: TGTGCCAGCAGCTCAGATCGTTCCTACAATGAGCAGTTCTTC.

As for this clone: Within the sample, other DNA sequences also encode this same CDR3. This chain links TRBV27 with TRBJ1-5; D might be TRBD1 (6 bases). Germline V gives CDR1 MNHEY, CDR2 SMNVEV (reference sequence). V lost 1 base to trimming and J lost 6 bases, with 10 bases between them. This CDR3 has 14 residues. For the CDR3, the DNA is TGTGCCAGCAGTTTATTGGGGGGCGTTCAGCCCCAGCATTTT. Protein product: CASSLLGGVQPQHF.

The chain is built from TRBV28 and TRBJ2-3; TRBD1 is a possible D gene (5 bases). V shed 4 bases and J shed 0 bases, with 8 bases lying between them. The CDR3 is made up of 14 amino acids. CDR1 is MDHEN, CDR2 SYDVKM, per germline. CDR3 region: CASSYQGSTDTQYF. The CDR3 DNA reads TGTGCCAGCAGTTATCAGGGTAGCACAGATACGCAGTATTTT.

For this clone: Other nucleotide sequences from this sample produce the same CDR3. CDR3 loop: CASSFQGSEQPQHF. CDR3 bases: TGTGCCAGCAGTTTCCAAGGGAGCGAGCAGCCCCAGCATTTT. The chain employs TRBV27 and TRBJ1-5; no clear D gene. The CDR3 is 14 amino acids. Between the trimmed V and J ends, which lost 3 bases and 7 bases, there was a span of 13 bases. Germline V gene sequence: CDR1 MNHEY, CDR2 SMNVEV (reference sequence).

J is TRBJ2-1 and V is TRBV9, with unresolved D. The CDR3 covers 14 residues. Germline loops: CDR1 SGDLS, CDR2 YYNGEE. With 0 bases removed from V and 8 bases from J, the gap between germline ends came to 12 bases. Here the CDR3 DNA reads TGTGCCAGCAGCGTAGCTGCGGCTTTCGATGAGCAGTTCTTC. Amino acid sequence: CASSVAAAFDEQFF.

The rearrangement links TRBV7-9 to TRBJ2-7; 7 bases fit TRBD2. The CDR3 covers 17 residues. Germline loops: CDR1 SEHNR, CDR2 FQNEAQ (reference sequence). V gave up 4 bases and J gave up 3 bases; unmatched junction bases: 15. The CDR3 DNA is TGTGCCAGCAGCTCAGCAAATGCCGGGACTAACTACTACGAGCAGTACTTC. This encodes CASSSANAGTNYYEQYF.

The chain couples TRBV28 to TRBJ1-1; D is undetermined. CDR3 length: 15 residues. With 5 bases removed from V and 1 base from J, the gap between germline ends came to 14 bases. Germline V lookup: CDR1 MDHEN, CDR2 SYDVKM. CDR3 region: CASSRPGEGNTEAFF. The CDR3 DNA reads TGTGCCAGCAGTCGCCCGGGTGAGGGGAACACTGAAGCTTTCTTT.

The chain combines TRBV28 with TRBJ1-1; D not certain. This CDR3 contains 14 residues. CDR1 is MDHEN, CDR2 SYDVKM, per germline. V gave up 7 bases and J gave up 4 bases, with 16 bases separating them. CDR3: CASTISSWGTEAFF. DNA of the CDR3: TGTGCCAGCACCATCAGCTCCTGGGGCACTGAAGCTTTCTTT.

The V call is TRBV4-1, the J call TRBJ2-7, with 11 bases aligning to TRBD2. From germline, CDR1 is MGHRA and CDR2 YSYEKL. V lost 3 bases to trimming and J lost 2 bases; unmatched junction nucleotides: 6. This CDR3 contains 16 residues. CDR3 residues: CASSQNSGRDPYEQYF. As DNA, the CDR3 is TGCGCCAGCAGCCAGAATAGCGGGAGGGATCCCTACGAGCAGTACTTC.

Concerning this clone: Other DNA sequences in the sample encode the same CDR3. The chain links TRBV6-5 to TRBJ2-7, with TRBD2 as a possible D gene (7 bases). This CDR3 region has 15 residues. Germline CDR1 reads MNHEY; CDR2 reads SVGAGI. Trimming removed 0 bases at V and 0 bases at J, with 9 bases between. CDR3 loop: CASSYSGGASYEQYF. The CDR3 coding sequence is TGTGCCAGCAGTTACTCAGGGGGGGCCTCCTACGAGCAGTACTTC.

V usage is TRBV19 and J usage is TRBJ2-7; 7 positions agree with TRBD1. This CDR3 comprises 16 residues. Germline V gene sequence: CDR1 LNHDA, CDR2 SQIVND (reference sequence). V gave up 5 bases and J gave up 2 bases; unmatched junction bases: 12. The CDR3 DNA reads TGTGCCAGTAGTGATCCCGGGACAGCCAGCCCCTACGAGCAGTACTTC. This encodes CASSDPGTASPYEQYF.

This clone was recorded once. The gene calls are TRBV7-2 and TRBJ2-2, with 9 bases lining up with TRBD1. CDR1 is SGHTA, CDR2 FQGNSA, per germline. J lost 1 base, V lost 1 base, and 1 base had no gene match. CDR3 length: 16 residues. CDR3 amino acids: CASSLVGQGNTGELFF. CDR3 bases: TGTGCCAGCAGCTTAGTGGGACAGGGGAACACCGGGGAGCTGTTTTTT.

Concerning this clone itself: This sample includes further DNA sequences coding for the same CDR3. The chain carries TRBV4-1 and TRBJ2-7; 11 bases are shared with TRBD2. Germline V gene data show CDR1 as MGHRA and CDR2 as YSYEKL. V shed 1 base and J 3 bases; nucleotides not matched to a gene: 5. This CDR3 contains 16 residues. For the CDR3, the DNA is TGCGCCAGCAGCCAAGTCCGTACTAGCGGGAGCTACGAGCAGTACTTC. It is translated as CASSQVRTSGSYEQYF.

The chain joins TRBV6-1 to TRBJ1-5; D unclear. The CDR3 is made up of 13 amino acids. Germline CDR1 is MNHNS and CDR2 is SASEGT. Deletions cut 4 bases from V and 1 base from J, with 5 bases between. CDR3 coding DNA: TGTGCCAGCAGTGTCTGGAGCAATCAGCCCCAGCATTTT. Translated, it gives CASSVWSNQPQHF.

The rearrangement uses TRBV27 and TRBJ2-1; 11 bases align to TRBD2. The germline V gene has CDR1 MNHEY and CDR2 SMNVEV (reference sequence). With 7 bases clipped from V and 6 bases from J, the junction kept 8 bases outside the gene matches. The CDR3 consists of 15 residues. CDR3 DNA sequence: TGTGCCAGCACCCGACTAGCGGGACAGCTCAATGAGCAGTTCTTC. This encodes CASTRLAGQLNEQFF.

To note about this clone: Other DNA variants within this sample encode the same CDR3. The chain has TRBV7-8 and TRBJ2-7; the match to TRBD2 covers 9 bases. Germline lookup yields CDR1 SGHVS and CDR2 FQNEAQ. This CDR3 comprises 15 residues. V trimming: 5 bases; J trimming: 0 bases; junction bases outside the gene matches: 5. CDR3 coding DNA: TGTGCCAGCAGCCTCAGCGGGAGGAGCTCCTACGAGCAGTACTTC. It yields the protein CASSLSGRSSYEQYF. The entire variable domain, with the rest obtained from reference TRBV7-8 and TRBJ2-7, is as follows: GAGVSQSPRYKVAKRGQDVALRCDPISGHVSLFWYQQALGQGPEFLTYFQNEAQLDKSGLPSDRFFAERPEGSVSTLKIQRTQQEDSAVYLCASSLSGRSSYEQYFGPGTRLTVT.

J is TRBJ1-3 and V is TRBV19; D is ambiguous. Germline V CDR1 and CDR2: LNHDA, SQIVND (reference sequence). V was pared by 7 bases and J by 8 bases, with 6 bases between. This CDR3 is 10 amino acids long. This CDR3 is CASIGDTIYF. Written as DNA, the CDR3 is TGTGCCAGTATCGGGGACACCATATATTTT. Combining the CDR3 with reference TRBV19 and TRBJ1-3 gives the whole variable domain DGGITQSPKYLFRKEGQNVTLSCEQNLNHDAMYWYRQDPGQGLRLIYYSQIVNDFQKGDIAEGYSVSREKKESFPLTVTSAQKNPTAFYLCASIGDTIYFGEGSWLTVV.

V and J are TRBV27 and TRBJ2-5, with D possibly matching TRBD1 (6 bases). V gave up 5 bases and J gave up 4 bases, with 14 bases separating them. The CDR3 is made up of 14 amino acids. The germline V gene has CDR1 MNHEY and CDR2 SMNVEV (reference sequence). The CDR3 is CASSRTGRAETQYF. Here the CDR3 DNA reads TGTGCCAGCAGTCGTACAGGGCGCGCAGAGACCCAGTACTTC.

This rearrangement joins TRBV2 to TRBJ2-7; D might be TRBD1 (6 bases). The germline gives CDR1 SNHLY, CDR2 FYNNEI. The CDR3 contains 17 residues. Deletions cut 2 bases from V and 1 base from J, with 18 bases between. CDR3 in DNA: TGTGCCAGCAGTGAATTCGTCCGACAGGTTGCGTCCTACGAGCAGTACTTC. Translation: CASSEFVRQVASYEQYF.

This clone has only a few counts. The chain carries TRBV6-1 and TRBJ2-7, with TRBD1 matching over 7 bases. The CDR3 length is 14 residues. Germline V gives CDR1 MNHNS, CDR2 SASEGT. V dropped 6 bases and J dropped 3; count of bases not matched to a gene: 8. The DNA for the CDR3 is TGTGCCAGCAGGGATCCGGGGACAGTCTACGAGCAGTACTTC. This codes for CASRDPGTVYEQYF.

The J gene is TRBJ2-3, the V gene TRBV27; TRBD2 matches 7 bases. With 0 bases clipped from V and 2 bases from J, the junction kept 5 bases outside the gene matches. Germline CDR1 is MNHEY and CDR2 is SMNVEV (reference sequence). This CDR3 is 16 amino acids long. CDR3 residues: CASSLSVGGVTDTQYF. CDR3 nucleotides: TGTGCCAGCAGTTTATCAGTGGGAGGGGTCACAGATACGCAGTATTTT.